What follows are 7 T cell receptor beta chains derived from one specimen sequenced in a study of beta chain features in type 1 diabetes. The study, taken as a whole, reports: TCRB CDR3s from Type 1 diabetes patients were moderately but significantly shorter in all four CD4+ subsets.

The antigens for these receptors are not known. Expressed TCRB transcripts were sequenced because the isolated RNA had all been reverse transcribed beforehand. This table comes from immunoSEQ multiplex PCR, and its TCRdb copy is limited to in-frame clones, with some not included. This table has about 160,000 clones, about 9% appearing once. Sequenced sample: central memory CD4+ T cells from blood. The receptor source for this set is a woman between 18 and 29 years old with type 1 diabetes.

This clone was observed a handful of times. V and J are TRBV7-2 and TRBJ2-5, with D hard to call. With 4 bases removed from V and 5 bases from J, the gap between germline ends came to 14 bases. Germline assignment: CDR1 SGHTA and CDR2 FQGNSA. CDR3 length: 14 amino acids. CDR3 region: CASSSLQLRETQYF. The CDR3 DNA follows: TGTGCCAGCAGCTCGCTGCAACTACGGGAGACCCAGTACTTC. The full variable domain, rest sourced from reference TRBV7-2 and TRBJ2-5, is GAGVSQSPSNKVTEKGKDVELRCDPISGHTALYWYRQSLGQGLEFLIYFQGNSAPDKSGLPSDRFSAERTGGSVSTLTIQRTQQEDSAVYLCASSSLQLRETQYFGPGTRLLVL.

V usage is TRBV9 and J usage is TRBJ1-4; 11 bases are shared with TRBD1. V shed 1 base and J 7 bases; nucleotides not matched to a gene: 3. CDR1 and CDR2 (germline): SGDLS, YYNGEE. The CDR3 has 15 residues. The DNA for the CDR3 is TGTGCCAGCAGCGTATCCGGGACAGGGGGTGAAAAACTGTTTTTT. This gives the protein CASSVSGTGGEKLFF.

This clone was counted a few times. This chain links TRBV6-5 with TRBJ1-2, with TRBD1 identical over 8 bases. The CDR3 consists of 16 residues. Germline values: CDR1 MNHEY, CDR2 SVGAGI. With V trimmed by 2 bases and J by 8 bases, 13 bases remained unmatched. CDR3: CASSYDEGTGRGGYTF. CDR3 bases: TGTGCCAGCAGTTACGACGAGGGGACAGGCAGGGGGGGCTACACCTTC.

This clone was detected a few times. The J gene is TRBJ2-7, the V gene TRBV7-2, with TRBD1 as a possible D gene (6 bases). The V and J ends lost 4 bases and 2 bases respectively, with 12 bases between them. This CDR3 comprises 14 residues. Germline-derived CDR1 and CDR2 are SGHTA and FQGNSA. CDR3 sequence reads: CASSSGTKTYEQYF. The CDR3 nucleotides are TGTGCCAGCAGCTCCGGGACAAAAACCTACGAGCAGTACTTC.

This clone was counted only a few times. The CDR3 nucleotides are TGCAGCGCGGGACAGCAAGAGACCCAGTACTTC. It encodes CSAGQQETQYF. The V gene is TRBV29-1, the J gene TRBJ2-5; the match to TRBD1 covers 7 bases. The germline CDR1 and CDR2 sequences are SQVTM and ANQGSEA. With 7 bases clipped from V and 2 bases from J, the junction kept 1 base outside the gene matches. CDR3 length: 11 amino acids.

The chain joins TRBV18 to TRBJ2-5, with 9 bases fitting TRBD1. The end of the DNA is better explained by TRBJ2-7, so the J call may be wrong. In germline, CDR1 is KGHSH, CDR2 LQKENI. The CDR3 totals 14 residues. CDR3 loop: CASSPKTGGYEQYF. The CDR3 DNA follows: TGTGCCAGCTCACCGAAGACAGGGGGCTACGAGCAGTACTTC.

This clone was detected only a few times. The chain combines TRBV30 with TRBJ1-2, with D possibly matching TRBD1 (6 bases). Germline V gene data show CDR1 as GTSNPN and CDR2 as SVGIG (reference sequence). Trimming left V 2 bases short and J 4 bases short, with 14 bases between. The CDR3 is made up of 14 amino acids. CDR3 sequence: CAWSPTNRAYGYTF. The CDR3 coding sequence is TGTGCCTGGAGTCCCACCAACAGGGCCTATGGCTACACCTTC.